Presented here are 15 T cell receptor beta chains from one specimen sequenced in a study of graft-versus-host responses after intestinal transplantation. No antigens are known for them. Assay used: immunoSEQ multiplex PCR; TCRdb lists only in-frame clones, some missing. This table holds more than 95,000 clones, over 85% found once. The sequencing here drew on unstimulated CD8+ T cells sorted from spleen or lymph node cells, taken before intestinal transplant. These receptors all come from a human donor who received an intestinal transplant.

This chain uses TRBV5-6 with TRBJ1-2; D gene uncertain. Germline CDR1 and CDR2: SGHDT and YYEEEE. The ends were cut back, 7 bases at V and 0 bases at J, with 13 bases in the middle. There are 14 residues in the CDR3. This CDR3 reads CASSFGSSNYGYTF. The CDR3 bases are TGTGCCAGCTCCTTTGGTTCCTCTAACTATGGCTACACCTTC.

V is TRBV6-5 and J is TRBJ1-5; D not certain. CDR3 length equals 13 residues. V was cut by 0 bases and J by 13 bases, with 13 bases left in between. Germline V gene sequence: CDR1 MNHEY, CDR2 SVGAGI. Written as DNA, the CDR3 is TGTGCCAGCAGTTACTCCTCTACAAGTTCACAGCATTTT. It encodes CASSYSSTSSQHF.

V usage is TRBV9 and J usage is TRBJ1-3; possible D gene TRBD1, 5 bases. This CDR3 contains 15 residues. Germline values: CDR1 SGDLS, CDR2 YYNGEE. Trimming removed 3 bases at V and 3 bases at J, with 13 bases between. The CDR3 bases are TGTGCCAGCAGCGCCGGGGGGGTTAATGGAAACACCATATATTTT. Translated: CASSAGGVNGNTIYF.

The chain uses TRBV6-6 and TRBJ1-2; 9 bases agree with TRBD1. Germline V lookup: CDR1 MNHNY, CDR2 SVGAGI (reference sequence). Germline trimming cut 2 bases from V and 8 bases from J; bases unmatched to any gene: 3. CDR3 length: 13 amino acids. The chain's CDR3 is CASSYGDRAGYTF. The CDR3 DNA is TGTGCCAGCAGTTACGGGGACAGGGCCGGCTACACCTTC.

V is TRBV7-3 and J is TRBJ2-3; the D gene is possibly TRBD2 (7 bases). This CDR3 region has 16 residues. V was shortened by 1 base and J by 2 bases, with 13 bases between the two germline ends. CDR1 is SGHTA, CDR2 FQGTGA, per germline. The CDR3 nucleotides read TGTGCCAGCAGCTTAATAGGCGGGGGCACCACAGATACGCAGTATTTT. This gives the protein CASSLIGGGTTDTQYF.

The rearrangement joins TRBV5-1 to TRBJ1-4; D not resolved. CDR1 SGHRS and CDR2 YFSETQ come from the germline V gene. V was clipped by 6 bases and J by 4 bases, with 7 bases between them. This CDR3 comprises 12 residues. CDR3: CASKGGNEKLFF. In DNA form, the CDR3 reads TGCGCCAGCAAAGGAGGTAATGAAAAACTGTTTTTT.

This rearrangement joins TRBV7-9 to TRBJ1-4; D is unclear. This CDR3 contains 16 residues. Germline-derived CDR1 and CDR2 are SEHNR and FQNEAQ (reference sequence). Trimming removed 4 bases at V and 3 bases at J, with 15 bases between. CDR3 loop: CASSSNRDLANEKLFF. The CDR3 DNA reads as TGTGCCAGCAGCTCTAACCGGGATCTCGCTAATGAAAAACTGTTTTTT. The full variable domain, rest sourced from reference TRBV7-9 and TRBJ1-4, is DTGVSQNPRHKITKRGQNVTFRCDPISEHNRLYWYRQTLGQGPEFLTYFQNEAQLEKSRLLSDRFSAERPKGSFSTLEIQRTEQGDSAMYLCASSSNRDLANEKLFFGSGTQLSVL.

V and J are TRBV4-1 and TRBJ2-5, with D perhaps matching TRBD1 or TRBD2 (6 bases each). V shed 0 bases and J shed 4 bases, with 18 bases lying between them. The germline gives CDR1 MGHRA, CDR2 YSYEKL. The CDR3 loop spans 17 amino acids. In nucleotides, the CDR3 is TGCGCCAGCAGCCAAGACCCCCCCGGGGGCCCCCGAGAGACCCAGTACTTC. Translated: CASSQDPPGGPRETQYF.

J is TRBJ2-2 and V is TRBV6-5; D is undetermined. Germline V gene data show CDR1 as MNHEY and CDR2 as SVGAGI. This CDR3 has 13 amino acids. Trimming pared 2 bases from V and 2 bases from J, leaving 3 bases between. CDR3 region: CASSYSNTGELFF. As DNA, the CDR3 is TGTGCCAGCAGTTACAGCAACACCGGGGAGCTGTTTTTT.

This clone has just one count. The rearrangement links TRBV6-1 to TRBJ2-5, with D maybe TRBD2 (5 bases). Near its end, the DNA agrees better with TRBJ2-7, so the J call may be wrong. The CDR3 spans 16 residues. Germline CDR1 reads MNHNS; CDR2 reads SASEGT. The DNA for the CDR3 is TGTGCCAGCAGTGAATACGGCGGGTCCCTCTCCTACGAGCAGTACTTC. This translates into CASSEYGGSLSYEQYF.

This clone was found once. The chain recombines TRBV4-1 with TRBJ2-7, with 7 bases that match TRBD2. Germline V gene sequence: CDR1 MGHRA, CDR2 YSYEKL. With V trimmed by 4 bases and J by 2 bases, 2 bases remained unmatched. The CDR3 has 13 residues. The CDR3 is CASSPRGAYEQYF. The CDR3 DNA sequence: TGCGCCAGCAGCCCCCGGGGGGCCTACGAGCAGTACTTC.

The chain couples TRBV2 to TRBJ2-7, with D possibly called TRBD1 or TRBD2 (6 bases each). Germline values: CDR1 SNHLY, CDR2 FYNNEI. Trimming stripped 4 bases from V and 3 bases from J, with 22 bases between. The length of the CDR3 is 17 residues. CDR3 in amino acids: CASSVSTAGDSRYEQYF. CDR3 coding DNA: TGTGCCAGCAGTGTTTCGACCGCAGGGGACTCCCGCTACGAGCAGTACTTC.

This clone has only one observation. The chain joins TRBV4-1 to TRBJ1-5; D not certain. The CDR3 length is 14 residues. The germline V gene encodes CDR1 MGHRA and CDR2 YSYEKL. V was cut by 0 bases and J by 8 bases, with 11 bases left in between. The CDR3 region is CASSQESWGEPQHF. The CDR3 DNA sequence: TGCGCCAGCAGCCAAGAGAGCTGGGGAGAGCCCCAGCATTTT.

The V gene is TRBV13, the J gene TRBJ1-1, with 8 bases fitting TRBD1. Looked up from germline, CDR1 is PRHDT and CDR2 is FYEKMQ (reference sequence). The CDR3 length is 14 residues. The trim removed 5 bases at V and 7 bases at J, leaving 9 bases unmatched. Written as DNA, the CDR3 is TGTGCCAGCAGCACCAGGGGGCGCGGGGGTGAAGCTTTCTTT. It encodes CASSTRGRGGEAFF.

The chain carries TRBV10-3 and TRBJ2-7, with TRBD1 matching 9 bases. This CDR3 has 15 residues. Germline-derived CDR1 and CDR2 are ENHRY and SYGVKD. V lost 4 bases to trimming and J lost 1 base; unmatched junction nucleotides: 5. The CDR3 protein is CAISAQGAGSYEQYF. CDR3 nucleotide sequence: TGTGCCATCAGTGCACAGGGGGCAGGGTCCTACGAGCAGTACTTC.